These T cell receptor beta chains were read from a single sample in a study of blood T cell repertoires in COVID-19. Produced via immunoSEQ multiplex PCR; TCRdb's table is partial and in-frame only. The sample records 340,000 or so clones, about 86% being singletons. Specimen: PBMCs or T cells enriched from blood (not recorded which). These receptors were taken from a woman in her 40s with acute COVID-19. Each CDR3 is given with its conserved first and last residue. Each record gives: D gene, J gene, clone size, V gene, CDR3 protein, CDR3 DNA. D genes are given only for firm matches. Some rows have no size entry. The others give once, few or many, or a class for an expanded clone.

D gene: -; J gene: TRBJ1-4; clone size: -; V gene: TRBV20-1; CDR3 protein: CSASPRGRGKLFF; CDR3 DNA: TGCAGTGCTAGTCCCAGGGGAAGGGGGAAACTGTTTTTT
D gene: -; J gene: TRBJ1-6; clone size: -; V gene: TRBV5-1; CDR3 protein: CASSLDPWGQNSPLHF; CDR3 DNA: TGCGCCAGCAGCTTGGATCCCTGGGGGCAAAATTCACCCCTCCACTTT
D gene: TRBD2; J gene: TRBJ2-3; clone size: -; V gene: TRBV18; CDR3 protein: CASSPQAGAFTQYF; CDR3 DNA: TGTGCCAGCTCACCGCAAGCGGGGGCCTTTACGCAGTATTTT
D gene: -; J gene: TRBJ2-6; clone size: -; V gene: TRBV4-3; CDR3 protein: CASSQDLVGGGANVLTF; CDR3 DNA: TGCGCCAGCAGCCAAGATTTAGTGGGGGGAGGGGCCAACGTCCTGACTTTC
D gene: -; J gene: TRBJ1-2; clone size: -; V gene: TRBV28; CDR3 protein: CASSLFPWEGYTF; CDR3 DNA: TGTGCCAGCAGTTTATTCCCTTGGGAGGGCTACACCTTC
D gene: -; J gene: TRBJ1-5; clone size: -; V gene: TRBV15; CDR3 protein: CATRGGEYNQPQHF; CDR3 DNA: TGTGCCACTCGTGGGGGGGAATACAATCAGCCCCAGCATTTT
D gene: -; J gene: TRBJ1-1; clone size: few; V gene: TRBV7-2; CDR3 protein: CASSPRVRGGAFF; CDR3 DNA: TGTGCCAGCAGCCCCAGGGTTCGAGGGGGAGCTTTCTTT
D gene: -; J gene: TRBJ2-1; clone size: -; V gene: TRBV7-8; CDR3 protein: CASSTQAGRYNEQFF; CDR3 DNA: TGTGCCAGCAGCACTCAGGCGGGCAGGTACAATGAGCAGTTCTTC
D gene: -; J gene: TRBJ2-2; clone size: -; V gene: TRBV7-3; CDR3 protein: CASSYSSGSAGELFF; CDR3 DNA: TGTGCCAGCAGCTATTCCTCAGGGTCGGCCGGGGAGCTGTTTTTT
D gene: TRBD2; J gene: TRBJ2-2; clone size: -; V gene: TRBV7-9; CDR3 protein: CASSLVLTGGRSSTGELFF; CDR3 DNA: TGTGCCAGCAGCTTAGTTCTAACGGGCGGGAGGTCGTCCACCGGGGAGCTGTTTTTT
D gene: TRBD2; J gene: TRBJ2-1; clone size: -; V gene: TRBV7-2; CDR3 protein: CASSIREGKNEQFF; CDR3 DNA: TGTGCCAGCAGCATACGGGAGGGCAAAAATGAGCAGTTCTTC
D gene: TRBD1; J gene: TRBJ1-5; clone size: few; V gene: TRBV11-3; CDR3 protein: CASSPDRDYSNQPQHF; CDR3 DNA: TGTGCCAGCAGTCCGGACAGGGACTATAGCAATCAGCCCCAGCATTTT
D gene: -; J gene: TRBJ2-7; clone size: -; V gene: TRBV6-6; CDR3 protein: CASSYSEVVEQYF; CDR3 DNA: TGTGCCAGCAGTTATTCCGAGGTCGTCGAGCAGTACTTC
D gene: TRBD1; J gene: TRBJ1-5; clone size: -; V gene: TRBV5-8; CDR3 protein: CASSLRQGASQPQHF; CDR3 DNA: TGTGCCAGCAGCTTGCGACAGGGGGCCAGTCAGCCCCAGCATTTT
D gene: -; J gene: TRBJ2-5; clone size: -; V gene: TRBV7-9; CDR3 protein: CASSPRQVGETQYF; CDR3 DNA: TGTGCCAGCAGCCCAAGACAGGTCGGGGAGACCCAGTACTTC
D gene: -; J gene: TRBJ2-7; clone size: few; V gene: TRBV28; CDR3 protein: CASTRDSYEQYF; CDR3 DNA: TGTGCCAGTACCAGGGACTCCTACGAGCAGTACTTC
D gene: -; J gene: TRBJ1-1; clone size: -; V gene: TRBV3-1/TRBV3-2; CDR3 protein: CASSHGQTNTEAFF; CDR3 DNA: TGTGCCAGCAGCCACGGACAGACGAACACTGAAGCTTTCTTT
D gene: TRBD1; J gene: TRBJ1-1; clone size: -; V gene: TRBV10-3; CDR3 protein: CAIRRQGTGIGLAMFTEAFF; CDR3 DNA: TGTGCCATCAGAAGACAGGGGACTGGGATCGGGTTGGCGATGTTCACTGAAGCTTTCTTT
D gene: -; J gene: TRBJ2-3; clone size: -; V gene: TRBV12-3/TRBV12-4; CDR3 protein: CASSLLDLDTQYF; CDR3 DNA: TGTGCCAGCAGTTTACTAGACCTAGATACGCAGTATTTT
D gene: -; J gene: TRBJ2-2; clone size: -; V gene: TRBV6-1; CDR3 protein: CASSETVDLWTPNTGELFF; CDR3 DNA: TGTGCCAGCAGTGAAACGGTGGATCTCTGGACACCGAACACCGGGGAGCTGTTTTTT
D gene: TRBD1; J gene: TRBJ1-3; clone size: -; V gene: TRBV7-2; CDR3 protein: CASSLGQVSGNTIYF; CDR3 DNA: TGTGCCAGCAGCTTGGGACAGGTCTCTGGAAACACCATATATTTT
D gene: TRBD1; J gene: TRBJ2-1; clone size: once; V gene: TRBV7-9; CDR3 protein: CASSPPTGYGNEQFF; CDR3 DNA: TGTGCCAGCAGCCCCCCGACAGGGTATGGGAATGAGCAGTTCTTC